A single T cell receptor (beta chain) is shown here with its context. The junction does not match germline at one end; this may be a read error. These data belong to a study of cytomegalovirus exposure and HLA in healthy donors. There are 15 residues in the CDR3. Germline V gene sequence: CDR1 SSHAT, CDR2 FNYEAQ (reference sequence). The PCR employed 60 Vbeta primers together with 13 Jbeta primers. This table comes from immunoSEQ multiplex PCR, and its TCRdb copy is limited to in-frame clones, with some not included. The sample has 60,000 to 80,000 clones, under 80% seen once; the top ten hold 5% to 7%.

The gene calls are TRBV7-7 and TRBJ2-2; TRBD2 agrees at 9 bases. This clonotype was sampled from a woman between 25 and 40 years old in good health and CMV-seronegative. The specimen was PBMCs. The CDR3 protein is CASTPTSGNTGELFF. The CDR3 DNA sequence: TGTGCTAGCACTCCGACTAGCGGGAACACCGGGGAGCTGTTTTTT.